Listed below are T cell receptor beta chains from one sample, sequenced in a study of T cell responses to AZD1222 COVID-19 vaccine. Profiling relied on immunoSEQ multiplex PCR, and the TCRdb table lists in-frame clones only, not all of them. The data show around 70,000 clones, approximately 90% seen once. Sequenced here: peripheral blood, sampled 28 days after the second dose of the MenACWY control vaccine. The receptor set was obtained from an adult who received the MenACWY meningococcal vaccine as a control. Both conserved end residues are part of each CDR3. Fields, in order: V gene, D gene, J gene, clone size, CDR3 DNA, CDR3 protein. The D gene is left open where the match is weak. Part of the rows lack a size; the others show once, few, many or a class for expanded clones.

TRBV5-1	NA	TRBJ2-5	NA	TGCGCCAGCAGCCCGTACCTGGGTAGCCAAGAGACCCAGTACTTC	CASSPYLGSQETQYF
TRBV30	NA	TRBJ1-3	NA	TGTGCCTGGAGTGACGGAGCTTTACAAGCCGGAAACACCATATATTTT	CAWSDGALQAGNTIYF
TRBV27	NA	TRBJ1-2	NA	TGTGCCAGCAGAGGGGGGGAACTCGGCTATGGCTACACCTTC	CASRGGELGYGYTF
TRBV5-4	NA	TRBJ1-2	NA	TGTGCCAGTAAACTCGGGGCAGGGGCGATCTATGGCTACACCTTC	CASKLGAGAIYGYTF
TRBV9	TRBD2	TRBJ2-1	medium-sized	TGTGCCAGCAGCGGCGGGACTAGCGGGCGGAGCTCCTACAATGAGCAGTTCTTC	CASSGGTSGRSSYNEQFF
TRBV19	NA	TRBJ2-1	NA	TGTGCCAGTAGTACCCGGGGGAGCTCCTACAATGAGCAGTTCTTC	CASSTRGSSYNEQFF
TRBV5-4	TRBD2	TRBJ2-1	NA	TGTGCCAGCACCACCGGGCCCGCGGGGGGCGAGAATGAGCAGTTCTTC	CASTTGPAGGENEQFF
TRBV7-3	NA	TRBJ1-3	once	TGTGCCAGCAGTAAGGGGCCAGGGGACTCTGGAAACACCATATATTTT	CASSKGPGDSGNTIYF
TRBV19	NA	TRBJ1-1	NA	TGTGCCAGTTGGGTTCAGGGGAACACTGAAGCTTTCTTT	CASWVQGNTEAFF
TRBV5-1	TRBD1	TRBJ1-6	NA	TGCGCCAGCAGGAGGGACAGGGGAAGCTCCTATAATTCACCCCTCCACTTT	CASRRDRGSSYNSPLHF
TRBV5-5	TRBD1	TRBJ1-2	NA	TGTGCCAGCAGCGTACAGGGGGTCGGCTATGGCTACACCTTC	CASSVQGVGYGYTF
TRBV20-1	TRBD1	TRBJ1-6	NA	TGCAGTGCAAGTCCCGGGACAGGGAGCTCACCCCTCCACTTT	CSASPGTGSSPLHF
TRBV7-2	NA	TRBJ1-2	NA	TGTGCCAGCAGCCAGGGCAGTAACTATGGCTACACCTTC	CASSQGSNYGYTF
TRBV27	NA	TRBJ1-6	NA	TGTGCCAGCAGTTTATCGTTGGGGGATTCACCCCTCCACTTT	CASSLSLGDSPLHF
TRBV4-1	NA	TRBJ2-3	NA	TGCGCCAGCAGCCAGTCCCCTTGGAGAGTGCGGGTAGACACAGATACGCAGTATTTT	CASSQSPWRVRVDTDTQYF
TRBV7-9	TRBD1	TRBJ1-2	NA	TGTGCCAGCATCTCGACAGGGGATTACTATGGCTACACCTTC	CASISTGDYYGYTF
TRBV6-5	NA	TRBJ2-3	NA	TGTGCCAGCAGGACTCCGGGACATAGCACAGATACGCAGTATTTT	CASRTPGHSTDTQYF
TRBV7-2	TRBD2	TRBJ2-3	NA	TGTGCCAGCAGCCCGGGGGGGCAGTGGAGCACAGATACGCAGTATTTT	CASSPGGQWSTDTQYF
TRBV6-5	NA	TRBJ2-7	NA	TGTGCCAGCACGTGGGGGGAAACCTACGAGCAGTACTTC	CASTWGETYEQYF
TRBV6-2/TRBV6-3	TRBD2	TRBJ2-3	NA	TGTGCCAGCAGTAGCGGGAGAGGATACACAGATACGCAGTATTTT	CASSSGRGYTDTQYF
TRBV6-4	TRBD1	TRBJ1-5	NA	TGTGCCAGCAGTATCCAGGGGGCGGATCAGCCCCAGCATTTT	CASSIQGADQPQHF
TRBV6-5	NA	TRBJ1-5	once	TGTGCCAGCAAGCTGGACGGGAATCAGCCCCAGCATTTT	CASKLDGNQPQHF
TRBV7-2	NA	TRBJ2-7	NA	TGTGCCAGCAGCTTTGCGGAAACCTACGAGCAGTACTTC	CASSFAETYEQYF
TRBV11-2	TRBD1	TRBJ1-4	NA	TGTGCCAGCAGTTCGAGCAGGGGGGTTAATGAAAAACTGTTTTTT	CASSSSRGVNEKLFF
TRBV18	NA	TRBJ1-3	NA	TGTGCCAGCTCACCAGTAGAGGGAAACACCATATATTTT	CASSPVEGNTIYF
TRBV20-1	TRBD1	TRBJ1-5	NA	TGCAGTGCTACTGACAGGGCTCAGCCCCAGCATTTT	CSATDRAQPQHF
TRBV9	NA	TRBJ2-1	NA	TGTGCCAGCAGCTTTTGGAGCGGAGTCGTTGGCAATGAGCAGTTCTTC	CASSFWSGVVGNEQFF
TRBV3-1/TRBV3-2	NA	TRBJ2-7	once	TGTGCCAGCAGCCAAGCCCCGGGGGTGAACGAGCAGTACTTC	CASSQAPGVNEQYF
TRBV5-8	NA	TRBJ2-3	NA	TGTGCCAGCAGCTTGGAAGGGGTAGATACGCAGTATTTT	CASSLEGVDTQYF
TRBV13	NA	TRBJ2-6	NA	TGTGCCAGCAGCGCTACTGACTCTGGGGCCAACGTCCTGACTTTC	CASSATDSGANVLTF
TRBV7-4	NA	TRBJ2-1	NA	TGTGCCAGCCCAGGGGGGCTCGGGGCCAGGCATGAGCAGTTCTTC	CASPGGLGARHEQFF
TRBV30	NA	TRBJ1-2	NA	TGTGCCTGGAGCGAACAGGGTAACTATGGCTACACCTTC	CAWSEQGNYGYTF
TRBV9	NA	TRBJ1-4	NA	TGTGCCAGCAGCGTCGACGCAGGGCGGCGGGAAAAACTGTTTTTT	CASSVDAGRREKLFF